This T cell receptor (beta chain) was recorded in a study of cytomegalovirus exposure and HLA in healthy donors. This clone was counted a few times. A junction end diverges from the germline sequence, so it may reflect a read error. Researchers ran the PCR with 60 Vbeta and 13 Jbeta primers. Libraries were prepared by immunoSEQ multiplex PCR; TCRdb keeps only in-frame clonotypes and omits some of them. This sample has more than 75,000 clones, with 84% found just once. The CDR3 is made up of 14 amino acids. The germline V gene has CDR1 MNHEY and CDR2 SVGAGI. This sequence joins TRBV6-5 and TRBJ1-1; D unclear. This clonotype was obtained from a woman aged 18-29 years in good health and CMV-seropositive. Sequencing input: PBMCs. CDR3 sequence (DNA): TGTGCCAGCAGTTCCAGATCGCTGAACGCTGAAGCTTTCTTT. The encoded protein is CASSSRSLNAEAFF.